This T cell receptor (beta chain) was documented in a study of cytomegalovirus exposure and HLA in healthy donors. Findings of the study overall: The authors later linked a missense DCLRE1C variant to TCR beta V- and J-gene trimming. Three chains linked to CMV were shown in vitro to be specific for CMV antigens.

V lost 4 bases, J lost 4 bases, and 10 bases stayed unmatched. Germline V CDR1 and CDR2: KGHSH, LQKENI. The CDR3 totals 17 residues. A multiplex PCR was run with 60 Vbeta primers and 13 Jbeta primers. Measured with immunoSEQ multiplex PCR; TCRdb has only the in-frame clones, and not every one. The data contain 250,000 to 350,000 clones, 75% to 90% of them singletons. Sampled while nominally healthy, donors likely had unrecorded immune exposures. This clone was seen once. Antigen specificity is unknown. The TCR originated in a man aged 35 to 55 in good health and CMV-seropositive. Source material: PBMCs. V and J are TRBV18 and TRBJ2-7; 13 nucleotides match TRBD2. CDR3: CASSLTPGLAGTYEQYF. The CDR3 DNA sequence: TGTGCCAGCTCACTAACCCCGGGACTAGCGGGAACGTACGAGCAGTACTTC.